Described below is a single T cell receptor beta chain sequence and its context. Its antigen remains unidentified. The source of the sample is a study of identical twins. General observations from the study: Conclusions were based on cross-sectional statistical analysis, without following the same donors. Whereas memory repertoires showed no such difference, abundant cord blood beta clonotypes carried fewer insertions.

TCRdb independently ran MiXCR on the 5' RACE reads; one entry per CDR3 protein. This table has 350,000 to 450,000 distinct CDR3 sequences, about 18% appearing once. What was sequenced was naive T cells sorted from blood. The receptor's source is a man aged 45 to 65 in good health.

The CDR3 nucleotides are TGTGCCAGCAGTTACGGTGGAGGGGGCACTGAAGCTTTCTTT. It encodes CASSYGGGGTEAFF. V gene TRBV6-5 combines with J gene TRBJ1-1, with a tentative D call TRBD1 (6 bases). This CDR3 contains 14 residues. With 2 bases removed from V and 4 bases from J, the gap between germline ends came to 11 bases. The germline V gene encodes CDR1 MNHEY and CDR2 SVGAGI.